A single sample gave rise to the 29 T cell receptor beta chains below, sequenced in a study of blood T cell repertoires in COVID-19. Sequencing was performed with immunoSEQ multiplex PCR; in TCRdb, only in-frame clones are kept and a portion is missing. Among over 250,000 clones listed, about nine tenths were seen once. The sequenced sample consisted of peripheral blood. The receptors shown here come from a woman aged 30 to 39 with COVID-19, enrolled during active disease.

The chain carries TRBV20-1 and TRBJ2-7; D uncertain. Germline CDR1 and CDR2: DFQATT and SNEGSKA (reference sequence). Deletions cut 3 bases from V and 4 bases from J, with 10 bases between. This CDR3 has 12 residues. The CDR3 DNA follows: TGCAGTGCTAGTCTGTACCAGTACGAGCAGTACTTC. It yields the protein CSASLYQYEQYF.

The chain carries TRBV19 and TRBJ1-3; no clear D gene. Deletions cut 5 bases from V and 4 bases from J, with 15 bases between. CDR3 length equals 15 residues. The germline gives CDR1 LNHDA, CDR2 SQIVND (reference sequence). DNA of the CDR3: TGTGCCAGTAGTGAAGCCTCTCTAGCCGGAAACACCATATATTTT. Its translation is CASSEASLAGNTIYF.

The chain uses TRBV9 and TRBJ1-6; 7 bases are a match to TRBD1. With 6 bases clipped from V and 10 bases from J, the junction kept 7 bases outside the gene matches. The CDR3 runs to 13 residues. Germline V gene sequence: CDR1 SGDLS, CDR2 YYNGEE. Here the CDR3 DNA reads TGTGCCAGCAACACAGACAGGGACTCACCCCTCCACTTT. It yields the protein CASNTDRDSPLHF.

The chain uses TRBV27 and TRBJ1-1, with D maybe TRBD1 (5 bases). Deletions cut 5 bases from V and 4 bases from J, with 14 bases between. CDR1 MNHEY and CDR2 SMNVEV come from the germline V gene (reference sequence). There are 14 residues in the CDR3. For the CDR3, the DNA is TGTGCCAGCAGTGGAAAGTGGGGGGGCACTGAAGCTTTCTTT. Residues: CASSGKWGGTEAFF.

CDR3: CSVTKGADEKLFF. The CDR3 bases are TGCAGCGTCACCAAGGGGGCGGATGAAAAACTGTTTTTT. The chain uses TRBV29-1 and TRBJ1-4, with 7 bases fitting TRBD1. Germline V lookup: CDR1 SQVTM, CDR2 ANQGSEA. This CDR3 is built from 13 residues. Trimming removed 6 bases from V and 6 bases from J; junction bases left unmatched: 7.

The V and J genes are TRBV6-5 and TRBJ1-5, with 8 bases identical to TRBD1. The CDR3 sequence is 15 residues long. Germline-derived CDR1 and CDR2 are MNHEY and SVGAGI. V trimming: 8 bases; J trimming: 0 bases; junction bases outside the gene matches: 6. The CDR3 here is CASAGTGNSNQPQHF. CDR3 DNA sequence: TGTGCCAGCGCCGGGACAGGCAATAGCAATCAGCCCCAGCATTTT.

This chain connects TRBV7-2 to TRBJ2-3; 9 nucleotides line up with TRBD2. There are 15 residues in the CDR3. The germline gives CDR1 SGHTA, CDR2 FQGNSA. The V and J ends lost 3 bases and 2 bases, in that order; junction bases with no gene match: 3. CDR3 residues: CASSFRLADTDTQYF. The CDR3 coding sequence is TGTGCCAGCAGCTTCCGACTAGCGGACACAGATACGCAGTATTTT.

The V and J genes are TRBV12-3 or TRBV12-4 and TRBJ1-1; D unclear. The V and J ends lost 6 bases and 2 bases respectively, with 7 bases between them. The CDR3 length is 12 residues. CDR3 in DNA: TGTGCCAGCAGCTTCCCTAACACTGAAGCTTTCTTT. Protein: CASSFPNTEAFF.

The chain employs TRBV27 and TRBJ1-4, with 8 bases aligning to TRBD1. CDR3 length equals 13 residues. J lost 7 bases, V lost 2 bases, and 0 bases had no gene match. The V gene's germline CDR1 is MNHEY and CDR2 SMNVEV (reference sequence). CDR3 region: CASSLGQGEKLFF. The CDR3 DNA reads as TGTGCCAGCAGTTTAGGACAGGGTGAAAAACTGTTTTTT.

J is TRBJ1-5 and V is TRBV6-2 or TRBV6-3, with 8 nucleotides matching TRBD1. This CDR3 has 16 amino acids. Germline CDR1 and CDR2: MNHEY and SVGEGT. V trimming: 0 bases; J trimming: 7 bases; junction bases outside the gene matches: 8. The chain's CDR3 is CASSYSTGADRQPQHF. DNA of the CDR3: TGTGCCAGCAGTTACTCGACAGGGGCGGACAGGCAGCCCCAGCATTTT.

This rearrangement joins TRBV5-4 to TRBJ2-3; 10 bases match TRBD1. The CDR3 covers 15 residues. V gave up 2 bases and J gave up 5 bases; unmatched junction bases: 5. Germline CDR1 and CDR2: SGHNT and YYREEE (reference sequence). Here the CDR3 reads CASSFQTGGVDTQYF. CDR3 DNA sequence: TGTGCCAGCAGCTTTCAGACAGGGGGCGTAGATACGCAGTATTTT.

The chain recombines TRBV21-1 with TRBJ2-5; the tabulated D call, TRBD2, remains unverified against the DNA. TRBV21-1 counts as a pseudogene. CDR3 length: 17 amino acids. CDR3 region: CASSKVTSARVQETQYF. The CDR3 DNA reads TGTGCCAGCAGCAAAGTAACTAGCGCGAGGGTCCAAGAGACCCAGTACTTC.

V is TRBV11-2 and J is TRBJ2-7; tentative D call: TRBD1 (5 bases). This CDR3 spans 15 amino acids. Trimming removed 1 base from V and 3 bases from J, with 13 bases in between. CDR1 SGHAT and CDR2 FQNNGV come from the germline V gene. CDR3 in DNA: TGTGCCAGCAGCTTAGTTCCCCAGGGTAACTACGAGCAGTACTTC. Residues: CASSLVPQGNYEQYF.

The rearrangement uses TRBV7-9 and TRBJ2-3; D uncertain. Germline CDR1 is SEHNR and CDR2 is FQNEAQ (reference sequence). The ends were cut back, 5 bases at V and 1 base at J, with 7 bases in the middle. The CDR3 is made up of 13 amino acids. The CDR3 spells CASSPPGTDTQYF. The CDR3 nucleotides read TGTGCCAGCAGCCCCCCGGGCACAGATACGCAGTATTTT.

This chain uses TRBV11-2 with TRBJ1-3, with D possibly TRBD1 on 5 matching bases. Trimming removed 2 bases at V and 2 bases at J, with 10 bases between. This CDR3 is built from 15 residues. The germline V gene has CDR1 SGHAT and CDR2 FQNNGV. The CDR3 sequence: CASSLNGGAGNTIYF. Here the CDR3 DNA reads TGTGCCAGCAGCTTAAACGGGGGAGCTGGAAACACCATATATTTT.

In its sample, this clone was seen a few times. The V and J genes are TRBV11-3 and TRBJ2-2; D call uncertain. CDR1 and CDR2 (germline): SGHNT, YENEEA. The CDR3 runs to 14 residues. The ends were cut back, 3 bases at V and 0 bases at J, with 5 bases in the middle. In DNA form, the CDR3 reads TGTGCCAGCAGCTTGTACTCGAACACCGGGGAGCTGTTTTTT. This codes for CASSLYSNTGELFF.

The chain carries TRBV9 and TRBJ2-1; D might be TRBD1 (5 bases). V was pared by 0 bases and J by 9 bases, with 10 bases between. The CDR3 extends over 13 amino acids. Germline CDR1 and CDR2: SGDLS and YYNGEE. CDR3 nucleotides: TGTGCCAGCAGCGTAGAGACAGTGACTGAGCAGTTCTTC. Encoded protein: CASSVETVTEQFF.

The chain is built from TRBV7-2 and TRBJ2-5, with 7 bases lining up with TRBD1. The CDR3 consists of 15 residues. In germline, CDR1 is SGHTA, CDR2 FQGNSA. The V gene end was trimmed by 4 bases and the J gene end by 1 base; junction bases not matched to a gene: 6. The CDR3 protein is CASSSGQAFQETQYF. DNA of the CDR3: TGTGCCAGCAGCTCCGGACAGGCGTTCCAAGAGACCCAGTACTTC.

The chain is built from TRBV27 and TRBJ1-4, with 9 bases fitting TRBD1. Trimming at V came to 6 bases and at J to 4 bases, leaving 9 bases not matched to a gene. This CDR3 has 16 amino acids. Germline CDR1 reads MNHEY; CDR2 reads SMNVEV (reference sequence). CDR3 amino acids: CASSKKQGALNEKLFF. The CDR3 DNA is TGTGCCAGCAGCAAGAAACAGGGGGCGCTTAATGAAAAACTGTTTTTT.

This clone was observed a single time. The chain recombines TRBV3-1 (or the pseudogene TRBV3-2) with TRBJ2-1; D is perhaps TRBD2 (6 bases). This CDR3 region has 16 residues. Germline assignment: CDR1 LGHDT and CDR2 YNNKEL (reference sequence). V dropped 0 bases and J dropped 7 bases, with 16 bases sitting between them. The DNA of the CDR3 is TGTGCCAGCAGCCAAGAGGGTCTAGCGTGGGGGAATGAGCAGTTCTTC. Translating it yields CASSQEGLAWGNEQFF.

The chain uses TRBV27 and TRBJ2-7; a possible D gene is TRBD2 (7 bases). This CDR3 has 15 amino acids. V was shortened by 5 bases and J by 3 bases, with 17 bases between the two germline ends. CDR1 MNHEY and CDR2 SMNVEV come from the germline V gene (reference sequence). Written as DNA, the CDR3 is TGTGCCAGCAGTCTGGGGGCGGGAGAGTACTACGAGCAGTACTTC. This gives the protein CASSLGAGEYYEQYF.

This clone appeared a few times. The chain joins TRBV7-9 to TRBJ1-2, with a weak D call TRBD1 (6 bases). The ends were cut back, 4 bases at V and 13 bases at J, with 25 bases in the middle. This CDR3 spans 15 amino acids. CDR1 and CDR2 from the germline V gene are SEHNR and FQNEAQ (reference sequence). This CDR3 is CASSYQRGGPPDLTF. The CDR3 nucleotides are TGTGCCAGCAGCTACCAAAGGGGGGGGCCCCCTGATCTCACCTTC.

The chain links TRBV5-1 to TRBJ2-7; D call uncertain. Deletions cut 3 bases from V and 0 bases from J, with 16 bases between. The CDR3 is made up of 16 amino acids. Germline values: CDR1 SGHRS, CDR2 YFSETQ. This chain's CDR3 is CASSSQVGSISYEQYF. CDR3 coding DNA: TGCGCCAGCAGCTCCCAGGTGGGCAGCATCTCCTACGAGCAGTACTTC.

This chain connects TRBV21-1 to TRBJ1-5; the listed D gene, TRBD1, was not tested against the DNA. TRBV21-1 is designated a pseudogene. The CDR3 is 16 amino acids. The CDR3 bases are TGTGCCAGCAGCAAAGCGAGGACAGGGTACAGACAGCCCCAGCATTTT. It specifies CASSKARTGYRQPQHF.

The V and J genes are TRBV2 and TRBJ1-2; the D gene is possibly TRBD1 (5 bases). The CDR3 loop spans 14 amino acids. CDR1 SNHLY and CDR2 FYNNEI come from the germline V gene. Trimming pared 5 bases from V and 4 bases from J, leaving 14 bases between. The CDR3 is CASSSAGNSYGYTF. CDR3 sequence (DNA): TGTGCCAGCAGTTCGGCAGGGAACTCCTATGGCTACACCTTC.

This clone was detected once. This sequence joins TRBV18 and TRBJ2-3; D ambiguous. CDR3 length: 13 residues. Trimming removed 3 bases from V and 2 bases from J, with 6 bases in between. Per the germline V gene, CDR1 is KGHSH and CDR2 is LQKENI. The CDR3 bases are TGTGCCAGCTCACCCGGGTTCACAGATACGCAGTATTTT. Translating gives CASSPGFTDTQYF.

The gene calls are TRBV3-1 (or the pseudogene TRBV3-2) and TRBJ1-3; D is unclear. The CDR3 has 15 amino acids. V gave up 0 bases and J gave up 6 bases, with 12 bases separating them. Germline assignment: CDR1 LGHDT and CDR2 YNNKEL (reference sequence). The CDR3 loop is CASSQDFATINTIYF. The CDR3 nucleotides are TGTGCCAGCAGCCAAGACTTCGCGACTATAAACACCATATATTTT.

Regarding this clone: The sample has other DNA sequences that encode this CDR3 too. The chain links TRBV29-1 to TRBJ1-1; 7 nucleotides agree with TRBD1. The germline gives CDR1 SQVTM, CDR2 ANQGSEA. The CDR3 covers 13 residues. Trimming at V came to 2 bases and at J to 0 bases, leaving 0 bases not matched to a gene. In DNA form, the CDR3 reads TGCAGCGTTGAAACAGGGGTGAACACTGAAGCTTTCTTT. It is translated as CSVETGVNTEAFF.

This clone was counted once. The CDR3 protein is CASSLIPGIGGYTF. In DNA form, the CDR3 reads TGTGCCAGCAGCTTAATCCCAGGGATAGGAGGCTACACCTTC. The chain links TRBV5-6 to TRBJ1-2; perhaps TRBD1 as D (5 bases). Germline V lookup: CDR1 SGHDT, CDR2 YYEEEE. Trimming stripped 2 bases from V and 8 bases from J, with 16 bases between. The CDR3 totals 14 residues.